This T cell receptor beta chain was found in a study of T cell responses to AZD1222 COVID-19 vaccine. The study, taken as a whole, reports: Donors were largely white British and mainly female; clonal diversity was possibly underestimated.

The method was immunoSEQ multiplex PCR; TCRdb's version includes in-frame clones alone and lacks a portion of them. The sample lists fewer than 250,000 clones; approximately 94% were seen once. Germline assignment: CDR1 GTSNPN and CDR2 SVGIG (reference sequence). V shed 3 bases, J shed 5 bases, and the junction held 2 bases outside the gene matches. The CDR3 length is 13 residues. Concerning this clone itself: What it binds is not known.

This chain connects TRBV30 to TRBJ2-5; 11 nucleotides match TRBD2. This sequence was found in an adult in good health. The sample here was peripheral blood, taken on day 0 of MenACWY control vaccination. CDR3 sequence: CAWRTSGAETQYF. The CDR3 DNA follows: TGTGCCTGGAGGACTAGCGGGGCCGAGACCCAGTACTTC.